Below are 21 T cell receptor beta chains sequenced from a single sample in a study of cytomegalovirus exposure and HLA in healthy donors. Repertoires were generated with immunoSEQ multiplex PCR, while TCRdb's copy carries only in-frame clones and drops some. The table shows some 110,000 clones, with less than 90% occurring only once. Sample: PBMCs. The origin of the receptors is a young man in good health and CMV-seropositive.

The CDR3 here is CASSPTQGVGYGYTF. In nucleotides, the CDR3 is TGCGCCAGCAGCCCCACCCAGGGGGTTGGGTATGGCTACACCTTC. This chain joins TRBV4-1 and TRBJ1-2; the match to TRBD1 covers 7 bases. Germline lookup yields CDR1 MGHRA and CDR2 YSYEKL. Trimming took 4 bases from V and 5 from J; bases not matched to a gene: 10. The CDR3 runs 15 residues.

This clone has just a few counts. The rearrangement uses TRBV7-8 and TRBJ1-4; TRBD1 matches at 9 bases. Germline CDR1 and CDR2: SGHVS and FQNEAQ. The CDR3 loop spans 15 amino acids. The V gene end was trimmed by 6 bases and the J gene end by 7 bases; junction bases not matched to a gene: 9. The CDR3: CASSFNRGQAEKLFF. The CDR3 DNA sequence: TGTGCCAGCAGTTTTAACAGGGGGCAGGCTGAAAAACTGTTTTTT.

The chain carries TRBV28 and TRBJ2-1; TRBD2 agrees at 7 bases. Looked up from germline, CDR1 is MDHEN and CDR2 is SYDVKM. J lost 7 bases, V lost 7 bases, and 7 bases had no gene match. The CDR3 is 13 amino acids. In nucleotides, the CDR3 is TGTGCCAGCACCAAAGGGAGGGAGAATGAGCAGTTCTTC. It is translated as CASTKGRENEQFF. The entire variable domain, with the rest obtained from reference TRBV28 and TRBJ2-1, is as follows: DVKVTQSSRYLVKRTGEKVFLECVQDMDHENMFWYRQDPGLGLRLIYFSYDVKMKEKGDIPEGYSVSREKKERFSLILESASTNQTSMYLCASTKGRENEQFFGPGTRLTVL.

The CDR3 spells CAIRMATGGAEEQYF. The CDR3 DNA reads as TGTGCCATCAGAATGGCGACAGGGGGCGCGGAGGAGCAGTACTTC. The chain combines TRBV10-3 with TRBJ2-7; 10 bases match TRBD1. With 6 bases clipped from V and 7 bases from J, the junction kept 12 bases outside the gene matches. CDR3 size: 15 residues. Germline V CDR1 and CDR2: ENHRY, SYGVKD.

DNA for the CDR3: TGTGCCATCAGCAACGGACAGTCCTACGAGCAGTACTTC. Amino acids: CAISNGQSYEQYF. The chain employs TRBV10-3 and TRBJ2-7; D might be TRBD1 (6 bases). The V end was cut by 6 bases, the J end by 1 base, with 10 bases between. This CDR3 comprises 13 residues. Per germline, CDR1 ENHRY and CDR2 SYGVKD.

This chain uses TRBV27 with TRBJ1-6, with D unclear. This CDR3 has 15 amino acids. CDR1 and CDR2 from the germline V gene are MNHEY and SMNVEV (reference sequence). Trimming pared 1 base from V and 9 bases from J, leaving 13 bases between. The CDR3 nucleotides are TGTGCCAGCAGTTTATTAGGCAGGCAGGCTTCACCCCTCCACTTT. Protein sequence: CASSLLGRQASPLHF.

This clone was counted once. The chain uses TRBV6-1 and TRBJ1-1; D is perhaps TRBD1 (5 bases). Germline lookup yields CDR1 MNHNS and CDR2 SASEGT. Trimming cost V 6 bases and J 6 bases, with 11 bases left between them. This CDR3 has 12 residues. DNA of the CDR3: TGTGCCAGCAGGCGGGGGGAATCTGAAGCTTTCTTT. As protein: CASRRGESEAFF.

The V call is TRBV11-2, the J call TRBJ2-1, with no clear D. This CDR3 is built from 14 residues. Germline V lookup: CDR1 SGHAT, CDR2 FQNNGV. The V and J ends lost 4 bases and 5 bases respectively, with 12 bases between them. The CDR3 nucleotides read TGTGCCAGCAGCTCCATGGGCGTCCACAATGAGCAGTTCTTC. Translation gives CASSSMGVHNEQFF.

The genes are TRBV7-9 and TRBJ1-6, with 7 bases fitting TRBD1. The CDR3 is 15 residues long. V dropped 4 bases and J dropped 7; count of bases not matched to a gene: 7. The germline V gene has CDR1 SEHNR and CDR2 FQNEAQ (reference sequence). The CDR3 coding sequence is TGTGCCAGCAGCTCCCTAACAGGGGAAAATTCACCCCTCCACTTT. It yields the protein CASSSLTGENSPLHF.

The J gene is TRBJ1-3, the V gene TRBV4-2, with 8 bases lining up with TRBD1. The CDR3 runs 20 residues. With V trimmed by 0 bases and J by 4 bases, 17 bases remained unmatched. Per the germline V gene, CDR1 is LGHNA and CDR2 is YNFKEQ. The CDR3 DNA reads TGTGCCAGCAGCCAAGAATCAGAGCAGGGGGCACTACTAAGAGGAAACACCATATATTTT. The encoded protein is CASSQESEQGALLRGNTIYF.

This sequence joins TRBV5-8 and TRBJ1-1, with D possibly matching TRBD1 (6 bases). V was pared by 1 base and J by 1 base, with 23 bases between. The CDR3 is 19 residues long. Germline CDR1 SGHTS, CDR2 YDEGEE. The CDR3 DNA sequence: TGTGCCAGCAGCTTGAAACCCCGGACAGCTTCTCGGGGGAACACTGAAGCTTTCTTT. Amino acids: CASSLKPRTASRGNTEAFF.

The chain recombines TRBV28 with TRBJ2-3, with 8 nucleotides matching TRBD2. Germline CDR1 and CDR2: MDHEN and SYDVKM. The junction had 5 bases not matched to a gene; V was cut back by 2 bases and J by 1 base. This CDR3 spans 16 amino acids. This chain's CDR3 is CASSLQKAGGTDTQYF. Here the CDR3 DNA reads TGTGCCAGCAGTTTACAGAAAGCGGGGGGCACAGATACGCAGTATTTT.

The chain joins TRBV27 to TRBJ2-1; 8 nucleotides match TRBD2. The CDR3 runs to 16 residues. Trimming removed 6 bases from V and 7 bases from J; junction bases left unmatched: 14. Per germline, CDR1 MNHEY and CDR2 SMNVEV (reference sequence). The CDR3 sequence: CASSSGLAGLGNEQFF. As DNA, the CDR3 is TGTGCCAGCAGCTCCGGACTAGCCGGACTGGGGAATGAGCAGTTCTTC.

The chain joins TRBV6-1 to TRBJ1-4; D call uncertain. Looked up from germline, CDR1 is MNHNS and CDR2 is SASEGT. Trimming cost V 0 bases and J 10 bases, with 12 bases left between them. CDR3 length: 14 residues. CDR3 nucleotides: TGTGCCAGCAGTGAAGCCTCAGGTTTCGGAAAACTGTTTTTT. Translation gives CASSEASGFGKLFF.

Written as DNA, the CDR3 is TGTGCCAGCAGCCCGGCAGGGGGGCCTAGGGGCACTGAAGCTTTCTTT. It translates to CASSPAGGPRGTEAFF. The J gene is TRBJ1-1, the V gene TRBV14; 7 bases match TRBD1. The ends lost 4 bases at V and 4 bases at J; junction bases unmatched: 12. CDR1 and CDR2 (germline): SGHDN, FVKESK. The CDR3 covers 16 residues.

This chain links TRBV11-3 with TRBJ2-3, with 7 bases fitting TRBD1. Germline lookup yields CDR1 SGHNT and CDR2 YENEEA. The CDR3 has 17 amino acids. Losses at the gene ends were 0 bases for V and 2 bases for J; bases not matched to a gene: 8. CDR3 in amino acids: CASSLDPPGTDTDTQYF. The CDR3 DNA sequence: TGTGCCAGCAGCTTAGACCCCCCAGGGACAGACACAGATACGCAGTATTTT.

This sequence joins TRBV20-1 and TRBJ1-2; D unclear. Germline V gene lookup returns CDR1 DFQATT and CDR2 SNEGSKA (reference sequence). This CDR3 comprises 11 residues. Trimming removed 6 bases from V and 5 bases from J, with 10 bases in between. The DNA for the CDR3 is TGCAGTGCCCCTCGGAGTTATGGCTACACCTTC. Translated, it gives CSAPRSYGYTF.

The rearrangement uses TRBV18 and TRBJ2-5, with TRBD1 identical over 10 bases. CDR1 is KGHSH, CDR2 LQKENI, per germline. The CDR3 is 16 residues long. V was clipped by 3 bases and J by 2 bases; unmatched bases: 6. CDR3: CASSPRDRGPQETQYF. Here the CDR3 DNA reads TGTGCCAGCTCACCCCGGGACAGGGGACCGCAAGAGACCCAGTACTTC.

This chain connects TRBV11-2 to TRBJ2-7; possibly TRBD2 for D (5 bases). Trimming stripped 5 bases from V and 5 bases from J, with 25 bases between. Germline lookup yields CDR1 SGHAT and CDR2 FQNNGV. The CDR3 loop spans 17 amino acids. CDR3 coding DNA: TGTGCCAGCAGCCCCGGGGTGGGCAGTCCCGATATACACGAGCAGTACTTC. It translates to CASSPGVGSPDIHEQYF.

V gene TRBV27 combines with J gene TRBJ2-2; 8 nucleotides agree with TRBD2. With 1 base clipped from V and 5 bases from J, the junction kept 9 bases outside the gene matches. CDR3 size: 17 residues. The germline V gene encodes CDR1 MNHEY and CDR2 SMNVEV (reference sequence). The CDR3 sequence is CASSLFSAGATTGELFF. In DNA form, the CDR3 reads TGTGCCAGCAGTTTATTTTCAGCGGGGGCAACGACCGGGGAGCTGTTTTTT.

The gene calls are TRBV2 and TRBJ1-6; TRBD1 matches 10 bases. The J segment lost 9 bases and the V segment lost 6 bases, leaving 11 bases of the junction unmatched. Germline V lookup: CDR1 SNHLY, CDR2 FYNNEI. The CDR3 length is 16 residues. As DNA, the CDR3 is TGTGCCAGCAGGCCGACACCCCGGGACAGGGGTTCACCCCTCCACTTT. This gives the protein CASRPTPRDRGSPLHF.